These 17 T cell receptor beta chains were all obtained from the same sample, sequenced in a study of neoadjuvant nivolumab and ipilimumab in lung cancer. Sequenced by immunoSEQ multiplex PCR; TCRdb stores in-frame clones only, minus some. The sample holds some 9,100 clones, about 72% seen once. The source was tumor tissue, collected after neoadjuvant nivolumab, alone or with ipilimumab, at or shortly before surgery. Receptors originate from an adult with non-small cell lung cancer.

The sample holds a few counts of this clone. The CDR3, as DNA: TGTGCCAGCAGTGCCGAAAATGAGCAGTTCTTC. This sequence encodes CASSAENEQFF. The genes are TRBV2 and TRBJ2-1; D gene ambiguous. Germline CDR1 and CDR2: SNHLY and FYNNEI. The CDR3 spans 11 residues. Trimming took off 4 bases at V and 7 bases at J, with 5 bases between the two ends.

The table lists this clone with a few counts. This chain connects TRBV18 to TRBJ2-2, with unresolved D. The germline V and J ends were trimmed by 2 bases and 7 bases, with 5 bases remaining between them. In germline, CDR1 is KGHSH, CDR2 LQKENI. The CDR3 length is 12 residues. The CDR3 DNA is TGTGCCAGCTCACCAGCAGGCGGGGAGCTGTTTTTT. Protein sequence: CASSPAGGELFF.

V and J are TRBV11-3 and TRBJ2-6; possible D gene TRBD1, 6 bases. The CDR3 is 19 amino acids. Germline V gene sequence: CDR1 SGHNT, CDR2 YENEEA. The V end was cut by 2 bases, the J end by 0 bases, with 17 bases between. CDR3 coding DNA: TGTGCCAGCAGCTTATTAGGCGACAGGAAATCCTCTGGGGCCAACGTCCTGACTTTC. This encodes CASSLLGDRKSSGANVLTF. Looking up the rest from reference TRBV11-3 and TRBJ2-6 gives the full variable domain: EAGVVQSPRYKIIEKKQPVAFWCNPISGHNTLYWYLQNLGQGPELLIRYENEEAVDDSQLPKDRFSAERLKGVDSTLKIQPAELGDSAVYLCASSLLGDRKSSGANVLTFGAGSRLTVL.

The J gene is TRBJ2-7, the V gene TRBV5-1; 9 bases fit TRBD2. Unmatched junction bases numbered 15, after V lost 3 bases and J lost 2 bases. The germline gives CDR1 SGHRS, CDR2 YFSETQ. The CDR3 is 18 residues long. The CDR3 sequence is CASSSRTSESFPPYEQYF. The CDR3 DNA reads TGCGCCAGCAGCTCCCGGACTAGCGAGAGCTTTCCACCCTACGAGCAGTACTTC.

The rearrangement uses TRBV5-4 and TRBJ2-3; TRBD2 matches 7 bases. Germline V gene sequence: CDR1 SGHNT, CDR2 YYREEE (reference sequence). The CDR3 spans 15 residues. Trimming took 0 bases from V and 6 from J; bases not matched to a gene: 7. The CDR3 DNA is TGTGCCAGCAGCTTGGTTGATCTGGGGGGGGATACGCAGTATTTT. Translation gives CASSLVDLGGDTQYF.

The chain is built from TRBV7-9 and TRBJ2-7; D may match TRBD1 or TRBD2 (5 bases each). This CDR3 contains 16 residues. Trimming took off 5 bases at V and 0 bases at J, with 17 bases between the two ends. Germline V lookup: CDR1 SEHNR, CDR2 FQNEAQ (reference sequence). Written as DNA, the CDR3 is TGTGCCAGCAGCCCTACAGGTTCGAGGGGCTCCTACGAGCAGTACTTC. Translation gives CASSPTGSRGSYEQYF.

The V gene is TRBV6-4, the J gene TRBJ2-1; D possibly matches TRBD1 or TRBD2 (6 bases each). Trimming shortened V by 2 bases and J by 9 bases, and 11 bases separated the two germline ends. This CDR3 contains 13 residues. The germline V gene encodes CDR1 MRHNA and CDR2 SNTAGT. DNA of the CDR3: TGTGCCAGCAGTGACATCGAGGGGGGTGAGCAGTTCTTC. Its translation is CASSDIEGGEQFF.

This sequence joins TRBV5-1 and TRBJ2-2; no firm D call. This CDR3 is built from 12 residues. Trimming cost V 2 bases and J 7 bases, with 6 bases left between them. Germline CDR1 and CDR2: SGHRS and YFSETQ. CDR3: CASSFLNGELFF. The CDR3, as DNA: TGCGCCAGCAGCTTTTTAAACGGGGAGCTGTTTTTT.

V is TRBV5-4 and J is TRBJ1-1; D is perhaps TRBD1 (5 bases). Germline lookup yields CDR1 SGHNT and CDR2 YYREEE (reference sequence). V shed 3 bases and J shed 2 bases, with 14 bases lying between them. The CDR3 totals 15 residues. CDR3 sequence: CASSSARGGNTEAFF. CDR3 DNA: TGTGCCAGCAGCTCCGCCCGGGGGGGTAACACTGAAGCTTTCTTT.

This clone came up a few times. This chain links TRBV15 with TRBJ1-5; a weak D match, TRBD1 (6 bases). Germline assignment: CDR1 LNHNV and CDR2 YYDKDF (reference sequence). This CDR3 has 15 residues. Trimming removed 5 bases from V and 0 bases from J, with 11 bases in between. CDR3 loop: CATSQDSYSNQPQHF. In nucleotides, the CDR3 is TGTGCCACCAGCCAGGACAGTTATAGCAATCAGCCCCAGCATTTT. The variable domain in full, with the rest retrieved from reference TRBV15 and TRBJ1-5, is DAMVIQNPRYQVTQFGKPVTLSCSQTLNHNVMYWYQQKSSQAPKLLFHYYDKDFNNEADTPDNFQSRRPNTSFCFLDIRSPGLGDTAMYLCATSQDSYSNQPQHFGDGTRLSIL.

This chain uses TRBV28 with TRBJ2-1; TRBD2 matches at 9 bases. The CDR3 spans 14 residues. Trimming at V came to 4 bases and at J to 6 bases, leaving 4 bases not matched to a gene. Germline CDR1 is MDHEN and CDR2 is SYDVKM. As DNA, the CDR3 is TGTGCCAGCAGTTCTAGCGGGATTGGCAATGAGCAGTTCTTC. This gives the protein CASSSSGIGNEQFF.

The chain carries TRBV5-1 and TRBJ2-1; 9 bases map to TRBD2. Germline-derived CDR1 and CDR2 are SGHRS and YFSETQ. V dropped 5 bases and J dropped 5; count of bases not matched to a gene: 8. CDR3 length equals 15 residues. CDR3 region: CASRTLAGAHNEQFF. CDR3 nucleotides: TGCGCCAGCAGAACATTAGCGGGAGCTCACAATGAGCAGTTCTTC.

This chain connects TRBV10-3 to TRBJ2-1; 7 bases are a match to TRBD2. The V segment lost 8 bases and the J segment 7 bases; nucleotides outside the gene matches: 11. Per the germline V gene, CDR1 is ENHRY and CDR2 is SYGVKD. The length of the CDR3 is 14 residues. The CDR3 DNA sequence: TGTGCCATCGGGGGGGGAGACTTTCGTAATGAGCAGTTCTTC. It codes for CAIGGGDFRNEQFF.

The rearrangement uses TRBV7-9 and TRBJ1-1; D is uncertain. In germline, CDR1 is SEHNR, CDR2 FQNEAQ (reference sequence). This CDR3 has 15 residues. V gave up 3 bases and J gave up 1 base, with 12 bases separating them. CDR3 nucleotides: TGTGCCAGCAGCTTCTTTCTGCTTACGAACACTGAAGCTTTCTTT. Translated, it gives CASSFFLLTNTEAFF. The entire variable domain, with the rest obtained from reference TRBV7-9 and TRBJ1-1, is as follows: DTGVSQNPRHKITKRGQNVTFRCDPISEHNRLYWYRQTLGQGPEFLTYFQNEAQLEKSRLLSDRFSAERPKGSFSTLEIQRTEQGDSAMYLCASSFFLLTNTEAFFGQGTRLTVV.

This chain links TRBV9 with TRBJ2-1; TRBD2 aligns across 13 bases. The length of the CDR3 is 15 residues. CDR1 is SGDLS, CDR2 YYNGEE, per germline. With V trimmed by 5 bases and J by 7 bases, 6 bases remained unmatched. CDR3 DNA: TGTGCCAGCAGAAAAGGGACTAGCGGGGAGAATGAGCAGTTCTTC. Its translation: CASRKGTSGENEQFF.

The V and J genes are TRBV6-1 and TRBJ2-5; TRBD2 agrees at 11 bases. CDR1 MNHNS and CDR2 SASEGT come from the germline V gene. The CDR3 sequence is 14 residues long. V lost 8 bases, J lost 5 bases, and 7 bases stayed unmatched. CDR3 nucleotides: TGTGCCAGCCTTGTAGCGGGAGGGCTGGAGACCCAGTACTTC. Translating gives CASLVAGGLETQYF.

This clone was counted once. This sequence joins TRBV19 and TRBJ2-3; TRBD2 aligns across 7 bases. CDR3 length equals 16 residues. Trimming cost V 3 bases and J 0 bases; bases outside gene matches: 6. The germline CDR1 and CDR2 sequences are LNHDA and SQIVND (reference sequence). CDR3 nucleotides: TGTGCCAGTAGTATGGCAGCGGGGTCTAGCACAGATACGCAGTATTTT. Translating it yields CASSMAAGSSTDTQYF.